The 5 T cell receptor beta chains presented below share a single source sample, sequenced in a study of early T cells in non-severe SARS-CoV-2 infection. TCRdb reprocessed the 5' RACE reads with MiXCR, giving one entry per CDR3 protein. In the table there are 55,000 or so distinct CDR3 sequences, 12% of which are singletons. Sequencing was carried out using whole blood. All receptors come from an adult who was a healthcare worker with PCR-confirmed SARS-CoV-2 infection or an uninfected control (not recorded which).

J is TRBJ2-2 and V is TRBV9, with a possible D match to TRBD1 (5 bases). Germline CDR1 SGDLS, CDR2 YYNGEE. The CDR3 spans 15 residues. The V gene lost 0 bases and the J gene lost 4 bases, with 10 bases spanning the gap. CDR3 in DNA: TGTGCCAGCAGCGTAGTTGGGGCAGGCACCGGGGAGCTGTTTTTT. It specifies CASSVVGAGTGELFF.

The chain uses TRBV6-2 or TRBV6-3 and TRBJ2-4; D possibly corresponds to TRBD2 (5 bases). This CDR3 is 16 amino acids long. The V and J ends lost 4 bases and 2 bases respectively, with 15 bases between them. From germline, CDR1 is MNHEY and CDR2 SVGEGT. The CDR3 bases are TGTGCCAGCAGTTCCACTAGACCCTTTTCCAAAAACATTCAGTACTTC. Encoded protein: CASSSTRPFSKNIQYF.

This clonotype was seen more than once but under ten times. V gene TRBV29-1 combines with J gene TRBJ2-7, with a weak D call TRBD1 (6 bases). CDR3 length: 14 amino acids. Germline V gives CDR1 SQVTM, CDR2 ANQGSEA. Trimming cost V 6 bases and J 3 bases, with 18 bases left between them. The CDR3 sequence is CSVGSGTYFYEQYF. The CDR3 DNA reads as TGCAGCGTGGGCTCCGGGACATACTTCTACGAGCAGTACTTC.

This clonotype was seen a handful of times. The chain recombines TRBV5-1 with TRBJ1-4; D might be TRBD1 (5 bases). Germline values: CDR1 SGHRS, CDR2 YFSETQ. The length of the CDR3 is 14 residues. V was clipped by 4 bases and J by 6 bases, with 13 bases between them. This CDR3 reads CASSLGLGDEKLFF. The CDR3, as DNA: TGCGCCAGCAGCCTAGGGCTGGGGGATGAAAAACTGTTTTTT. Together with reference TRBV5-1 and TRBJ1-4, the CDR3 gives the full variable domain: KAGVTQTPRYLIKTRGQQVTLSCSPISGHRSVSWYQQTPGQGLQFLFEYFSETQRNKGNFPGRFSGRQFSNSRSEMNVSTLELGDSALYLCASSLGLGDEKLFFGSGTQLSVL.

In this sample, this clonotype turned up once. This rearrangement joins TRBV29-1 to TRBJ1-1; 8 nucleotides line up with TRBD1. Germline-derived CDR1 and CDR2 are SQVTM and ANQGSEA. The junction had 3 bases not matched to a gene; V was cut back by 6 bases and J by 3 bases. This CDR3 has 12 amino acids. The CDR3 loop is CSVGQGYTEAFF. CDR3 in DNA: TGCAGCGTCGGACAGGGCTACACTGAAGCTTTCTTT.